What follows is one T cell receptor beta chain and its context. The sample originates from a study of blood T cell repertoires in COVID-19. The V end lost 0 bases, the J end lost 5 bases, and 14 bases lay between the germline ends. The CDR3 has 16 amino acids. Germline V gene sequence: CDR1 MGHRA, CDR2 YSYEKL. The assay was immunoSEQ multiplex PCR, and TCRdb's table has in-frame clones only and misses some. The repertoire includes about 250,000 clones, over 70% of them detected once, and approximately 7.2% sits in the top ten. V is TRBV4-1 and J is TRBJ1-5; D possibly corresponds to TRBD1 (5 bases). Input material: peripheral blood. The origin of this receptor is a woman older than 75 with acute or convalescent COVID-19. CDR3 nucleotide sequence: TGCGCCAGCAGCCAAGAGTTCTCAGGGCGACATCAGCCCCAGCATTTT. It codes for CASSQEFSGRHQPQHF.